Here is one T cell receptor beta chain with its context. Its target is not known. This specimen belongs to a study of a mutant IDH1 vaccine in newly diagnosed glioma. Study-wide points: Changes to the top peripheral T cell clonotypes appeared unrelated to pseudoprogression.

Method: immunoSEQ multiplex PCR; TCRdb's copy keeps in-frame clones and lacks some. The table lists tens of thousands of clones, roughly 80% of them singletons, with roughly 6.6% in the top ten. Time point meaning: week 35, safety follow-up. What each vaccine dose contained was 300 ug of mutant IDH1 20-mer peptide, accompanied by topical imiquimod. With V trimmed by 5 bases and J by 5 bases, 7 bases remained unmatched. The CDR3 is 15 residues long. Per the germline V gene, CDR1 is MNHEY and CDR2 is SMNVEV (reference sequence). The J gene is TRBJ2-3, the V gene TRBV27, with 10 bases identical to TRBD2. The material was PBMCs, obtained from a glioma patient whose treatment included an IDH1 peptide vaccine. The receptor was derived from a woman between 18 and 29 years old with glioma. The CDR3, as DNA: TGTGCCAGCAGTCCAGCGGGAGGGATTCGAGATACGCAGTATTTT. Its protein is CASSPAGGIRDTQYF.